This T cell receptor (beta chain) is drawn from a study of T cells in Graves' hyperthyroidism and ophthalmopathy. About the research overall: Blood from the periphery was taken at initial diagnosis, before any treatment.

In this sample, this clonotype turned up many times. Amplified regions were TCR beta CDR3 sequences from RNA transcripts. HTBI primers were the set used in a first-round RT-PCR of the TCR CDR3. TCRdb ran MiXCR on the multiplex PCR reads and lists one entry per CDR3 protein. Among about 290,000 distinct CDR3 sequences listed, 13% were seen once. V shed 8 bases, J shed 6 bases, and the junction held 13 bases outside the gene matches. Germline CDR1 reads MNHEY; CDR2 reads SMNVEV (reference sequence). CDR3 length equals 15 residues. Sample: blood. This chain connects TRBV27 to TRBJ2-7; 10 bases map to TRBD1. The clonotype originates from a woman in her twenties or thirties with Graves' hyperthyroidism that later progressed to Graves' ophthalmopathy. CDR3 DNA: TGTGCCAGCGGGACAGGGGCTATACGAGGGGCCGAGCAGTACTTC. This encodes CASGTGAIRGAEQYF.